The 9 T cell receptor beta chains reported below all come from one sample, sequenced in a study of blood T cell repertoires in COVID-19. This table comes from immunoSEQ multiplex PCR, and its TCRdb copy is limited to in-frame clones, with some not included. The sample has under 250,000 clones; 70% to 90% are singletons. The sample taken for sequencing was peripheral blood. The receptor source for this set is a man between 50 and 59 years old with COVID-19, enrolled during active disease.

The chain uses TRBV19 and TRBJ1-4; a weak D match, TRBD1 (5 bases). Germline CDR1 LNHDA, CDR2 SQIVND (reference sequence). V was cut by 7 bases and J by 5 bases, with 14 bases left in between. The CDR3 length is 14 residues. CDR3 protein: CASTPRGLNEKLFF. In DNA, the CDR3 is TGTGCCAGTACCCCCCGGGGGTTAAATGAAAAACTGTTTTTT.

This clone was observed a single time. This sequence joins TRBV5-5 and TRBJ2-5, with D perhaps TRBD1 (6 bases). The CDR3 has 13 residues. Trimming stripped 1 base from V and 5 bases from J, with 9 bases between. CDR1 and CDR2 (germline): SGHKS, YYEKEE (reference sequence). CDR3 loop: CASSLYRAETQYF. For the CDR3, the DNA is TGTGCCAGCAGCTTGTACAGGGCCGAGACCCAGTACTTC.

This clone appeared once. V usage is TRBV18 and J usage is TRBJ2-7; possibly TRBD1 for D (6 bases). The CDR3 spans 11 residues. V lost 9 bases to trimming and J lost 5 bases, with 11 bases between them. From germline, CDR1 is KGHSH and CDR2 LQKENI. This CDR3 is CASQQGHEQYF. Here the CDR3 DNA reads TGTGCCAGTCAACAGGGTCACGAGCAGTACTTC.

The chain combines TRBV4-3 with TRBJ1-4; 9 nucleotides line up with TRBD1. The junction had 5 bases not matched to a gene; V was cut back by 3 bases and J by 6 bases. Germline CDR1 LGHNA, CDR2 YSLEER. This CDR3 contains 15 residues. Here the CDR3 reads CASSQGDREDEKLFF. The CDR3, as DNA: TGCGCCAGCAGCCAGGGGGACAGGGAGGATGAAAAACTGTTTTTT.

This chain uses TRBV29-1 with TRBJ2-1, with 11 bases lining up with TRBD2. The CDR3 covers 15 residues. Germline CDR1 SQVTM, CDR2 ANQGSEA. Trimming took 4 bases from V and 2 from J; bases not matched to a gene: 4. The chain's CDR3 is CSVAGGLAAYNEQFF. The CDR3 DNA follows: TGCAGCGTTGCCGGGGGACTAGCGGCCTACAATGAGCAGTTCTTC.

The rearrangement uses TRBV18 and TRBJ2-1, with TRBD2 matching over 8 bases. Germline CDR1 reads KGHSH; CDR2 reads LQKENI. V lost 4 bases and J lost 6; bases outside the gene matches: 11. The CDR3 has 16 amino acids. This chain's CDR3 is CASSRGSGGPSNEQFF. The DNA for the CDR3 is TGTGCCAGCTCACGGGGGTCGGGAGGGCCCTCCAATGAGCAGTTCTTC.

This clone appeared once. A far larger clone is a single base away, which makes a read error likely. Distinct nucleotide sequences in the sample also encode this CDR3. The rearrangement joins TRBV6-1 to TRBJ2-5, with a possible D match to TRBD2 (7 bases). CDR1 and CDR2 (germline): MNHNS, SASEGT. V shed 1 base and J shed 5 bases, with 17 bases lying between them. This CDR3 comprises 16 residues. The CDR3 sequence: CASSEGGRGAGETQYF. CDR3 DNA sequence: TGTGCCAGCAGTGAAGGGGGGAGGGGGGCTGGGGAGACCCAGTACTTC.

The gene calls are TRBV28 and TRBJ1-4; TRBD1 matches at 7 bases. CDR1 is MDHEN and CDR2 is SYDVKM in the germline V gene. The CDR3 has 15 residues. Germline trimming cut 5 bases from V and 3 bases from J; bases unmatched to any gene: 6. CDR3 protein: CASSPRGRANEKLFF. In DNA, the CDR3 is TGTGCCAGCAGTCCAAGGGGGCGCGCTAATGAAAAACTGTTTTTT.

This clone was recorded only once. The CDR3 reads CAWSELAGGLGNEQYF. Written as DNA, the CDR3 is TGTGCCTGGAGTGAACTAGCGGGAGGGCTTGGGAACGAGCAGTACTTC. The genes are TRBV30 and TRBJ2-7; 13 bases are shared with TRBD2. Germline V lookup: CDR1 GTSNPN, CDR2 SVGIG (reference sequence). The V segment lost 1 base and the J segment 5 bases; nucleotides outside the gene matches: 8. CDR3 length: 16 residues.